The 25 T cell receptor beta chains given below trace back to one sample, sequenced in a study of blood T cells in healthy people across ages. A sample-barcoded 5' primer and a J-beta primer mix were used in a second PCR of roughly 6 to 11 cycles. MiXCR, run by TCRdb on the 5' RACE reads, gives a single entry per CDR3 protein. The repertoire consists of roughly 1,100,000 distinct CDR3 sequences, with less than 25% occurring once and the leading ten covering approximately 0.7%. These data were also filed under a second study, of T cells of mothers and their children.

The material sequenced was blood. The receptor source for this set is a girl under 10 years old in good health.

This rearrangement joins TRBV12-3 or TRBV12-4 to TRBJ2-6; a weak D match, TRBD1 (6 bases). The CDR3 has 19 amino acids. V was clipped by 3 bases and J by 4 bases, with 22 bases between them. CDR3 nucleotides: TGTGCCAGCAGTTTTAGGAGTTGGGACAAAGTGGGGGGGGCCAACGTCCTGACTTTC. It is translated as CASSFRSWDKVGGANVLTF.

This clonotype was found a few times. The V and J genes are TRBV24-1 and TRBJ2-5, with 8 bases that match TRBD2. This CDR3 has 16 amino acids. After removal of 3 bases from V and 5 bases from J, the junction contained 10 bases not matched to a gene. Germline loops: CDR1 KGHDR, CDR2 SFDVKD. The CDR3 protein is CATSDKMRGVGETQYF. The CDR3 nucleotides are TGTGCCACCAGTGATAAGATGCGGGGGGTCGGGGAGACCCAGTACTTC.

The chain employs TRBV29-1 and TRBJ2-5; D is undetermined. CDR3 length equals 14 residues. Germline values: CDR1 SQVTM, CDR2 ANQGSEA. V was trimmed by 0 bases and J by 8 bases, leaving 16 bases between them. The CDR3 loop is CSVEERRPKRTQYF. In nucleotides, the CDR3 is TGCAGCGTTGAAGAAAGGCGACCCAAGAGAACCCAGTACTTC.

This chain connects TRBV5-5 to TRBJ2-7; a possible D gene is TRBD1 (6 bases). Germline CDR1 and CDR2: SGHKS and YYEKEE (reference sequence). The CDR3 totals 13 residues. Trimming stripped 5 bases from V and 4 bases from J, with 13 bases between. The CDR3 reads CASSLPGQYEQYF. The CDR3 nucleotides read TGTGCCAGCAGTTTACCCGGACAGTACGAGCAGTACTTC.

This clonotype has more than one count but fewer than ten. The V call is TRBV5-1, the J call TRBJ1-2, with a tentative D call TRBD1 (5 bases). Per germline, CDR1 SGHRS and CDR2 YFSETQ. The V end lost 2 bases, the J end lost 7 bases, and 9 bases lay between the germline ends. The CDR3 loop spans 12 amino acids. The CDR3 loop reads CASSFEGIGYTF. DNA for the CDR3: TGCGCCAGCAGCTTCGAGGGGATTGGCTACACCTTC. Full variable domain (outside the CDR3, taken from reference TRBV5-1 and TRBJ1-2): KAGVTQTPRYLIKTRGQQVTLSCSPISGHRSVSWYQQTPGQGLQFLFEYFSETQRNKGNFPGRFSGRQFSNSRSEMNVSTLELGDSALYLCASSFEGIGYTFGSGTRLTVV.

The chain links TRBV29-1 to TRBJ2-7; no definite D call. The V and J ends lost 7 bases and 1 base respectively, with 11 bases between them. Germline values: CDR1 SQVTM, CDR2 ANQGSEA. This CDR3 contains 12 residues. CDR3 sequence (DNA): TGCAGCGCCGAAGGTGGGTCCTACGAGCAGTACTTC. Its protein product is CSAEGGSYEQYF.

V gene TRBV6-5 combines with J gene TRBJ2-7, with D perhaps being TRBD1 or TRBD2 (5 bases each). V lost 2 bases, J lost 0 bases, and 11 bases lay in between. CDR1 is MNHEY, CDR2 SVGAGI, per germline. The CDR3 consists of 15 residues. CDR3 in DNA: TGTGCCAGCAGTTACGTTTGGGACGGCTCCTACGAGCAGTACTTC. It encodes CASSYVWDGSYEQYF.

This chain connects TRBV27 to TRBJ2-4; D gene unclear. The V end was cut by 3 bases, the J end by 8 bases, with 5 bases between. This CDR3 region has 11 residues. From germline, CDR1 is MNHEY and CDR2 SMNVEV (reference sequence). The CDR3 loop is CASSLNDIQYF. Written as DNA, the CDR3 is TGTGCCAGCAGTTTGAATGACATTCAGTACTTC.

This clonotype was detected a few times. The V call is TRBV20-1, the J call TRBJ2-1; 8 nucleotides align to TRBD2. J gave up 8 bases and V 6 bases, and 18 bases lay outside the gene matches. From germline, CDR1 is DFQATT and CDR2 SNEGSKA (reference sequence). This CDR3 spans 16 amino acids. The CDR3 sequence is CSAKEYFSGTGDEQFF. The CDR3 coding sequence is TGCAGTGCCAAAGAATACTTTAGCGGGACTGGAGATGAGCAGTTCTTC.

This clonotype has just a few counts. DNA of the CDR3: TGTGCCAGCGGTTCGACTGCGAGCTCCTACGAGCAGTACTTC. Translating gives CASGSTASSYEQYF. V gene TRBV28 combines with J gene TRBJ2-7; no clear D gene. V gave up 8 bases and J gave up 0 bases, with 14 bases separating them. Germline V lookup: CDR1 MDHEN, CDR2 SYDVKM. There are 14 residues in the CDR3.

This chain connects TRBV5-6 to TRBJ1-2; perhaps TRBD1 as D (5 bases). Germline V gene data show CDR1 as SGHDT and CDR2 as YYEEEE. Between the trimmed V and J ends, which lost 6 bases and 8 bases, there was a span of 14 bases. This CDR3 region has 12 residues. The CDR3 region has the DNA TGTGCCAGCAATTACAACGGGGGGGGCTACACCTTC. Translated: CASNYNGGGYTF.

This clonotype was seen many times. The chain links TRBV7-9 to TRBJ2-3; D possibly uses TRBD1 or TRBD2 (5 bases each). CDR1 is SEHNR, CDR2 FQNEAQ, per germline (reference sequence). V was pared by 6 bases and J by 0 bases, with 10 bases between. The CDR3 spans 14 residues. The CDR3 DNA is TGTGCCAGCAGTCCCCGGGACAGCACAGATACGCAGTATTTT. It translates to CASSPRDSTDTQYF.

V gene TRBV19 combines with J gene TRBJ1-1; D gene uncertain. The CDR3 length is 13 residues. V lost 3 bases, J lost 2 bases, and 7 bases lay in between. The germline V gene encodes CDR1 LNHDA and CDR2 SQIVND (reference sequence). The CDR3 here is CASSITRNTEAFF. CDR3 coding DNA: TGTGCCAGTAGTATTACAAGAAACACTGAAGCTTTCTTT.

The chain carries TRBV7-2 and TRBJ2-3; D is tentatively TRBD1 or TRBD2 (6 bases each). The CDR3 runs 15 residues. Germline V gene sequence: CDR1 SGHTA, CDR2 FQGNSA. The ends were cut back, 0 bases at V and 6 bases at J, with 13 bases in the middle. The CDR3 region is CASSLASVGGDTQYF. The CDR3 bases are TGTGCCAGCAGCTTAGCTTCGGTAGGGGGGGATACGCAGTATTTT. The whole variable domain, filled in from reference TRBV7-2 and TRBJ2-3, reads GAGVSQSPSNKVTEKGKDVELRCDPISGHTALYWYRQSLGQGLEFLIYFQGNSAPDKSGLPSDRFSAERTGGSVSTLTIQRTQQEDSAVYLCASSLASVGGDTQYFGPGTRLTVL.

The chain has TRBV3-1 and TRBJ2-7, with TRBD1 as a possible D gene (7 bases). CDR3 size: 13 residues. Germline assignment: CDR1 LGHDT and CDR2 YNNKEL (reference sequence). Trimming took off 7 bases at V and 7 bases at J, with 17 bases between the two ends. The CDR3: CASKGAGTLEQYF. CDR3 in DNA: TGTGCCAGCAAGGGGGCGGGGACATTGGAGCAGTACTTC.

The J gene is TRBJ1-4, the V gene TRBV9; possible D gene TRBD1, 5 bases. CDR3 length: 14 residues. With 3 bases removed from V and 1 base from J, the gap between germline ends came to 7 bases. The germline V gene has CDR1 SGDLS and CDR2 YYNGEE. In nucleotides, the CDR3 is TGTGCCAGCAGCGGGGGCCGAACTAATGAAAAACTGTTTTTT. Translating it yields CASSGGRTNEKLFF.

The chain recombines TRBV29-1 with TRBJ2-3; possible D gene TRBD1, 6 bases. Germline values: CDR1 SQVTM, CDR2 ANQGSEA. Trimming took off 3 bases at V and 6 bases at J, with 16 bases between the two ends. The CDR3 totals 14 residues. CDR3 bases: TGCAGCGTTGAGGGGAGCAGGGGTGCGGATACGCAGTATTTT. This translates into CSVEGSRGADTQYF.

The rearrangement joins TRBV27 to TRBJ1-4; D not certain. This CDR3 is built from 17 residues. From germline, CDR1 is MNHEY and CDR2 SMNVEV (reference sequence). Trimming stripped 5 bases from V and 7 bases from J, with 23 bases between. This CDR3 is CASSARNPTRMGEKLFF. In nucleotides, the CDR3 is TGTGCCAGCAGTGCCAGGAACCCTACAAGGATGGGTGAAAAACTGTTTTTT.

As DNA, the CDR3 is TGTGCCAGCAGCTTAGTCTTCGGGGGGGCGGAAGATACGCAGTATTTT. This encodes CASSLVFGGAEDTQYF. V gene TRBV7-8 combines with J gene TRBJ2-3, with 8 bases identical to TRBD2. The CDR3 spans 16 residues. The ends lost 1 base at V and 5 bases at J; junction bases unmatched: 8. Germline-derived CDR1 and CDR2 are SGHVS and FQNEAQ.

This clonotype was seen only a few times. This chain connects TRBV20-1 to TRBJ1-3, with TRBD1 as a possible D gene (6 bases). The CDR3 is made up of 16 amino acids. CDR1 and CDR2 (germline): DFQATT, SNEGSKA (reference sequence). V was cut by 1 base and J by 0 bases, with 13 bases left in between. CDR3 sequence: CSARALGGTSGNTIYF. DNA for the CDR3: TGCAGTGCTAGAGCCCTAGGGGGTACCTCTGGAAACACCATATATTTT.

The chain uses TRBV28 and TRBJ2-3; TRBD1 matches at 10 bases. This CDR3 has 15 amino acids. The V gene end was trimmed by 5 bases and the J gene end by 0 bases; junction bases not matched to a gene: 2. CDR1 and CDR2 from the germline V gene are MDHEN and SYDVKM. CDR3 sequence reads: CASSADRGSTDTQYF. CDR3 sequence (DNA): TGTGCCAGCAGTGCGGACAGGGGGAGCACAGATACGCAGTATTTT.

The J gene is TRBJ2-3, the V gene TRBV12-3 or TRBV12-4, with D unclear. The CDR3 length is 14 residues. V was pared by 5 bases and J by 0 bases, with 9 bases between. The CDR3 DNA sequence: TGTGCCAGCAGTACGACCGGGAGCACAGATACGCAGTATTTT. Encoded protein: CASSTTGSTDTQYF.

The sample holds a few counts of this clonotype. V is TRBV7-2 and J is TRBJ1-1; a weak D match, TRBD1 (5 bases). Germline V gene lookup returns CDR1 SGHTA and CDR2 FQGNSA. Trimming left V 1 base short and J 7 bases short, with 19 bases between. This CDR3 spans 16 amino acids. CDR3 region: CASSLELLWDGREAFF. Here the CDR3 DNA reads TGTGCCAGCAGCTTAGAACTCCTTTGGGACGGACGTGAAGCTTTCTTT.

This rearrangement joins TRBV4-2 to TRBJ1-1; a weak D match, TRBD1 (6 bases). Germline CDR1 is LGHNA and CDR2 is YNFKEQ. The V gene lost 1 base and the J gene lost 1 base, with 13 bases spanning the gap. The CDR3 spans 16 residues. CDR3 sequence: CASSQVRKGENTEAFF. The CDR3 DNA reads TGTGCCAGCAGCCAAGTGAGAAAGGGGGAGAACACTGAAGCTTTCTTT.

The J gene is TRBJ2-2, the V gene TRBV5-1; possibly TRBD2 for D (5 bases). Trimming cost V 6 bases and J 2 bases, with 11 bases left between them. CDR1 is SGHRS and CDR2 is YFSETQ in the germline V gene. The CDR3 spans 14 residues. DNA for the CDR3: TGCGCCAGCACATTCAGCGGAAACACCGGGGAGCTGTTTTTT. Translating it yields CASTFSGNTGELFF.